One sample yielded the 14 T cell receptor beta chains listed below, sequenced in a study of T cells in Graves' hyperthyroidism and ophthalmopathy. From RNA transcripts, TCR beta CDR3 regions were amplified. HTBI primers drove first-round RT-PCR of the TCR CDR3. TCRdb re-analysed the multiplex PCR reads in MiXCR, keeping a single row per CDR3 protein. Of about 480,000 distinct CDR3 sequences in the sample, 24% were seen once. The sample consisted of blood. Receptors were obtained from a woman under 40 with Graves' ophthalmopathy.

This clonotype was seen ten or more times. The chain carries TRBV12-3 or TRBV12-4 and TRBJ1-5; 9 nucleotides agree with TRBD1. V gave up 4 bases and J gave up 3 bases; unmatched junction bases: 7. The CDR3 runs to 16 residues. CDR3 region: CASSSRQGGFNQPQHF. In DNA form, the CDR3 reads TGTGCCAGCAGTTCCCGACAGGGGGGGTTCAATCAGCCCCAGCATTTT.

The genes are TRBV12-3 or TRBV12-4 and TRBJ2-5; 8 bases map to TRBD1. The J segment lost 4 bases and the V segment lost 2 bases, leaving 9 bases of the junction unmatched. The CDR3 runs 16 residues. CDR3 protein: CASSLLDRVRGETQYF. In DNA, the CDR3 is TGTGCCAGCAGTTTATTGGACAGGGTGAGAGGAGAGACCCAGTACTTC.

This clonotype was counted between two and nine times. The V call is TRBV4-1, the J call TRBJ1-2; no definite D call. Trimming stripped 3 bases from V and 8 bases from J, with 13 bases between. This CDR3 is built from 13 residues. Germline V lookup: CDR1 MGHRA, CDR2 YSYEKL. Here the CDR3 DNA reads TGCGCCAGCAGCCAGCAAACCTATCGCGGCTACACCTTC. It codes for CASSQQTYRGYTF.

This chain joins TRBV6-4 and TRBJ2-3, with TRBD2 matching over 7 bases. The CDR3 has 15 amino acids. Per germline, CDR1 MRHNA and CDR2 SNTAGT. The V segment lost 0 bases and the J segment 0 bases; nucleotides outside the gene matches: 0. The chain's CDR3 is CASSDSGGSTDTQYF. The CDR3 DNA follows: TGTGCCAGCAGTGACTCGGGAGGGAGCACAGATACGCAGTATTTT.

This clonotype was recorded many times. The CDR3 DNA reads as TGTGCCAGCAGTCTCCTAGGAGGGGGCGCCTACGAGCAGTACTTC. Protein product: CASSLLGGGAYEQYF. This chain connects TRBV27 to TRBJ2-7, with a weak D call TRBD1 (7 bases). CDR3 length equals 15 residues. CDR1 is MNHEY and CDR2 is SMNVEV in the germline V gene (reference sequence). Trimming removed 5 bases at V and 2 bases at J, with 16 bases between.

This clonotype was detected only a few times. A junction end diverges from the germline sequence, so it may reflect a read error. In DNA, the CDR3 is TGTGCCAGCAGTGAGAAGGCAGGGAACGGGCCCAAAAGCATTCAGTACTTC. It yields the protein CASSEKAGNGPKSIQYF. This sequence joins TRBV6-1 and TRBJ2-4; D possibly corresponds to TRBD1 (5 bases). The CDR3 runs 17 residues. Germline CDR1 and CDR2: MNHNS and SASEGT.

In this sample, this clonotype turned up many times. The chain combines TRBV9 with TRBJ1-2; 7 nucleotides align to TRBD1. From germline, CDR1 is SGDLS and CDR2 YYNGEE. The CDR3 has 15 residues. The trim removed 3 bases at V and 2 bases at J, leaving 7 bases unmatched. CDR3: CASSATGAGNYGYTF. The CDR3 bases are TGTGCCAGCAGCGCTACAGGGGCAGGAAACTATGGCTACACCTTC.

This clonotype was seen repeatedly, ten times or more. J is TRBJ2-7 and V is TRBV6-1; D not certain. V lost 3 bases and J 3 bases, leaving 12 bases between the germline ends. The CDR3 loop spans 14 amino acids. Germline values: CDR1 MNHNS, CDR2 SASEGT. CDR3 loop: CASSEGYTIYEQYF. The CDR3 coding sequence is TGTGCCAGCAGTGAGGGATATACTATCTACGAGCAGTACTTC.

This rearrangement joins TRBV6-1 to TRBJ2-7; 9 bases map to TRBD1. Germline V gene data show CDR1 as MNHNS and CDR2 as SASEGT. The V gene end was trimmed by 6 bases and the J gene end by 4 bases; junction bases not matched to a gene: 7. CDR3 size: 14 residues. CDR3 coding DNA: TGTGCCAGCAGCGGACAGGGGTGGCGATACGAGCAGTACTTC. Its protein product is CASSGQGWRYEQYF.

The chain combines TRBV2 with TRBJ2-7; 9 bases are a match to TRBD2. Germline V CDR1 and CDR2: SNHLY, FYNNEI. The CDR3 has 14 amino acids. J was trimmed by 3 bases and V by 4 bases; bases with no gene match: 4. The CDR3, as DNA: TGTGCCAGCAGTGGGGCTAGCGGGGTCTACGAGCAGTACTTC. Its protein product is CASSGASGVYEQYF.

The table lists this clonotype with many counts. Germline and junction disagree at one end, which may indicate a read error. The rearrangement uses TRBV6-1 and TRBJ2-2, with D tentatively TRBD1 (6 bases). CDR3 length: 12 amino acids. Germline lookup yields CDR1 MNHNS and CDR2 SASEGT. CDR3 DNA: TGTGCCAGCAGCAACCGGGACACACGACCCCTTTTT. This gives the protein CASSNRDTRPLF.

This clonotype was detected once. In nucleotides, the CDR3 is TGTGCCAGTATTGCGACTAGCGGGACTGTCGGCTCCTACGAGCAGTACTTC. It codes for CASIATSGTVGSYEQYF. This sequence joins TRBV11-2 and TRBJ2-7; 11 bases match TRBD2. CDR1 is SGHAT, CDR2 FQNNGV, per germline. The CDR3 length is 17 residues. V lost 9 bases, J lost 0 bases, and 13 bases stayed unmatched.

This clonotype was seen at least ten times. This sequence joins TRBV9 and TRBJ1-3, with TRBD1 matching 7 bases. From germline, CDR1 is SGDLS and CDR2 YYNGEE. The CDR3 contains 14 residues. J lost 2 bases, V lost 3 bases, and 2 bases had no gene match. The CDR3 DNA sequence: TGTGCCAGCAGCGATGGGACAGCTGGAAACACCATATATTTT. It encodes CASSDGTAGNTIYF.

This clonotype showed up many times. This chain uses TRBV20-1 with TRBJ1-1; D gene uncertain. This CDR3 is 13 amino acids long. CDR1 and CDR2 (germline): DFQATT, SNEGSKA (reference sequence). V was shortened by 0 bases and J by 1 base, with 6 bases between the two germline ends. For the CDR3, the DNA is TGCAGTGCTAGAGATATCAAGAACACTGAAGCTTTCTTT. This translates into CSARDIKNTEAFF.